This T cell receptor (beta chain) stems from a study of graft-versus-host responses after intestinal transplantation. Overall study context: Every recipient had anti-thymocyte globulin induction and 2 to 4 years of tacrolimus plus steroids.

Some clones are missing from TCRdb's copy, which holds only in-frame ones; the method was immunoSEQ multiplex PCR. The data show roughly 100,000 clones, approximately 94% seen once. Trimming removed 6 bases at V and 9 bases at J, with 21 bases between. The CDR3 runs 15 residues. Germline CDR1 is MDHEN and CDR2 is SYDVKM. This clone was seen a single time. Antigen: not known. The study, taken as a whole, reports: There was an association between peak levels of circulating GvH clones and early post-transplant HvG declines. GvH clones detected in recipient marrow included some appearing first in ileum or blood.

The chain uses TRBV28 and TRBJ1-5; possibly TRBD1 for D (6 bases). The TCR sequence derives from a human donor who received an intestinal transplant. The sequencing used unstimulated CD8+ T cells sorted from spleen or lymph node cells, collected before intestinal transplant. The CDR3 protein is CASSPWTDSLRPQHF. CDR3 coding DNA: TGTGCCAGCAGCCCCTGGACGGACAGCTTACGGCCCCAGCATTTT.